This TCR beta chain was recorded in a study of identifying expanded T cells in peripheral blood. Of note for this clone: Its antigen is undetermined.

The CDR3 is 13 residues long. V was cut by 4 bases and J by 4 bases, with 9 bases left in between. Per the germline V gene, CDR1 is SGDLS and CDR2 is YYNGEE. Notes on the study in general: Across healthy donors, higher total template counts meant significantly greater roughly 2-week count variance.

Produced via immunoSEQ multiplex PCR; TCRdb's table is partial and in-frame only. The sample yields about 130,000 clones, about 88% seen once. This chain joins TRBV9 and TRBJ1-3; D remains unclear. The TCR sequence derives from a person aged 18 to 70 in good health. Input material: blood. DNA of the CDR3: TGTGCCAGCAGCCCTCCCGCGGGAAACACCATATATTTT. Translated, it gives CASSPPAGNTIYF.